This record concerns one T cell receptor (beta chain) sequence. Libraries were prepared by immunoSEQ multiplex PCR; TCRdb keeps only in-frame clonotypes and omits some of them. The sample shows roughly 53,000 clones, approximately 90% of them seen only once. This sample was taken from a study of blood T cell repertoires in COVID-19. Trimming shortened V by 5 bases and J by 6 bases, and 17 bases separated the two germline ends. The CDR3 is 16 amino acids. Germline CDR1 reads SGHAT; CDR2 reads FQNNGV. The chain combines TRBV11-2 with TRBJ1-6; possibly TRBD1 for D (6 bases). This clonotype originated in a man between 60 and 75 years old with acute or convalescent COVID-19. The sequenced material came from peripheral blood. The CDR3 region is CASSLTGTPFNSPLHF. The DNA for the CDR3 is TGTGCCAGCAGCCTAACCGGGACACCCTTTAATTCACCCCTCCACTTT.